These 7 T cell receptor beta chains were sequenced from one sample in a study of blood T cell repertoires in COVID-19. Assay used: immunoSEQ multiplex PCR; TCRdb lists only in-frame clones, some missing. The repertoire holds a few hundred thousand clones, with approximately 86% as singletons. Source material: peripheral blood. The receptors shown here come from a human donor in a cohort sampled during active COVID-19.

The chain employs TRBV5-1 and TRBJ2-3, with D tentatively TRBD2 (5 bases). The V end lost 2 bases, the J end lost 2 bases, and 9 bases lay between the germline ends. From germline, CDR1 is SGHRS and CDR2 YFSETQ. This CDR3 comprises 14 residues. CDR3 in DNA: TGCGCCAGCAGCTTACGCGGGCTCACAGATACGCAGTATTTT. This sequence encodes CASSLRGLTDTQYF.

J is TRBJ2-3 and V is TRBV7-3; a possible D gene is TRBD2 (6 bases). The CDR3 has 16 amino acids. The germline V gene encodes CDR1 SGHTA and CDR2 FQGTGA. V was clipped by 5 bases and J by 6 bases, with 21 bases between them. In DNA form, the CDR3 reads TGTGCCAGCAGCCAAGGGCGTCGGGGGACTGGGGATACGCAGTATTTT. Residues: CASSQGRRGTGDTQYF.

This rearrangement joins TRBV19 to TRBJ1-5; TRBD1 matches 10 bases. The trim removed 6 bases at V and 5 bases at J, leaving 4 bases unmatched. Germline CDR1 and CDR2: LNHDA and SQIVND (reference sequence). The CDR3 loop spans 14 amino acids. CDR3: CASSQTGGYQPQHF. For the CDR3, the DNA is TGTGCCAGTAGCCAGACAGGGGGCTATCAGCCCCAGCATTTT. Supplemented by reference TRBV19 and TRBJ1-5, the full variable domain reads DGGITQSPKYLFRKEGQNVTLSCEQNLNHDAMYWYRQDPGQGLRLIYYSQIVNDFQKGDIAEGYSVSREKKESFPLTVTSAQKNPTAFYLCASSQTGGYQPQHFGDGTRLSIL.

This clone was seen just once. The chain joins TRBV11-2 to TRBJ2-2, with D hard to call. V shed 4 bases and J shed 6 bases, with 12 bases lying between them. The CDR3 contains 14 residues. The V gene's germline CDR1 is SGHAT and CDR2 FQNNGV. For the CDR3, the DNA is TGTGCCAGCAGCTCGCCTTGGCTAGCCGGGGAGCTGTTTTTT. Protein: CASSSPWLAGELFF.

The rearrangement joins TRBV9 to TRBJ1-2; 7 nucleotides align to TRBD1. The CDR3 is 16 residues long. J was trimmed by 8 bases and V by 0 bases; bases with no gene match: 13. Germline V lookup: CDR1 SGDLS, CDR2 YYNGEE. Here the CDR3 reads CASSVEQGPIVGGYTF. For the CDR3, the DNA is TGTGCCAGCAGCGTAGAACAGGGGCCGATAGTTGGCGGCTACACCTTC.

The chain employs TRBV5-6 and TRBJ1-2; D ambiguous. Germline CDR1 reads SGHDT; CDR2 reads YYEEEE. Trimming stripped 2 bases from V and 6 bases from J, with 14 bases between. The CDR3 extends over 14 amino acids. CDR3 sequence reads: CASSLARSVDGYTF. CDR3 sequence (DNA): TGTGCCAGCAGCTTAGCTAGGAGCGTTGATGGCTACACCTTC. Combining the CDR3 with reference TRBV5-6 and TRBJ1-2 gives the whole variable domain DAGVTQSPTHLIKTRGQQVTLRCSPKSGHDTVSWYQQALGQGPQFIFQYYEEEERQRGNFPDRFSGHQFPNYSSELNVNALLLGDSALYLCASSLARSVDGYTFGSGTRLTVV.

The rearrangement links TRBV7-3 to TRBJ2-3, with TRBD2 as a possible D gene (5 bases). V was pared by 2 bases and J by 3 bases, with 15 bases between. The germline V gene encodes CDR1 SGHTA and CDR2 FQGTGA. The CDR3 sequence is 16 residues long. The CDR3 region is CASSLSGRVGTDTQYF. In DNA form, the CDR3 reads TGTGCCAGCAGCTTATCCGGGCGGGTTGGTACAGATACGCAGTATTTT. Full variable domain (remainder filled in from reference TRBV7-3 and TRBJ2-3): GAGVSQTPSNKVTEKGKYVELRCDPISGHTALYWYRQSLGQGPEFLIYFQGTGAADDSGLPNDRFFAVRPEGSVSTLKIQRTERGDSAVYLCASSLSGRVGTDTQYFGPGTRLTVL.